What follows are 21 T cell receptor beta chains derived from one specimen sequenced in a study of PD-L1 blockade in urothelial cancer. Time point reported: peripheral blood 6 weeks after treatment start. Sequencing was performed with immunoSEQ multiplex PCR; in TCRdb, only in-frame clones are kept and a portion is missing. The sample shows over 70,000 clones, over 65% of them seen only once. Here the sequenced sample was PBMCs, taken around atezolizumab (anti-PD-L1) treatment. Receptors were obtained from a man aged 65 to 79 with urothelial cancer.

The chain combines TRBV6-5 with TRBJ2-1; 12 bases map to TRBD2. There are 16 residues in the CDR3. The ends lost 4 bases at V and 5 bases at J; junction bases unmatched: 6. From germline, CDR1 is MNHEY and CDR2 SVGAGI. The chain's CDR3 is CASSSIGLAGHNEQFF. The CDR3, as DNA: TGTGCCAGCAGTTCAATAGGACTAGCGGGACACAATGAGCAGTTCTTC.

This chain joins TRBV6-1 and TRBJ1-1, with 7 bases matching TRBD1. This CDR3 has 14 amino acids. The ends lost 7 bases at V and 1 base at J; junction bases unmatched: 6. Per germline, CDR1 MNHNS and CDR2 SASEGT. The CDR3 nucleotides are TGTGCCAGCATTTTAGGGGGCGCGAACACTGAAGCTTTCTTT. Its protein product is CASILGGANTEAFF.

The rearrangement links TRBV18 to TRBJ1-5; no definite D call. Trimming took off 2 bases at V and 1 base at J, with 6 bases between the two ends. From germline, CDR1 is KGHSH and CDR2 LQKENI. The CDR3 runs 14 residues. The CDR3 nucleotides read TGTGCCAGCTCACCAACCCAGAGCAATCAGCCCCAGCATTTT. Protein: CASSPTQSNQPQHF.

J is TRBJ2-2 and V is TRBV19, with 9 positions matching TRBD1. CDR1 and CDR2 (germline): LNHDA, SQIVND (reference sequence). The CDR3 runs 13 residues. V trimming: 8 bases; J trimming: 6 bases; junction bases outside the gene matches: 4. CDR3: CASRQGGSGELFF. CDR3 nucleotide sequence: TGTGCCAGTCGACAGGGGGGATCCGGGGAGCTGTTTTTT.

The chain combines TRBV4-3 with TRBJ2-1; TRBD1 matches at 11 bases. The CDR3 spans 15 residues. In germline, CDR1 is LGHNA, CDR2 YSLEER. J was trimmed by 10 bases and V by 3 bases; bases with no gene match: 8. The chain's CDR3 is CASSHNWDRGSEQFF. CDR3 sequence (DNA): TGCGCCAGCAGCCACAACTGGGACAGGGGGTCAGAGCAGTTCTTC.

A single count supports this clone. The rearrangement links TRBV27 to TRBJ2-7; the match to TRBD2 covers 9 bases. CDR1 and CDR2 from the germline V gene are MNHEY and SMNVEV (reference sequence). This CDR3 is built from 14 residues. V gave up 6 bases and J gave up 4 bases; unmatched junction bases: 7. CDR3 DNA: TGTGCCAGCAGAACCGGGACTAGCTCGTACGAGCAGTACTTC. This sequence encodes CASRTGTSSYEQYF.

The CDR3, as DNA: TGTGCCAGCACCGCTCTAGCGGGAGAGACCCAGTACTTC. Its protein product is CASTALAGETQYF. The chain has TRBV6-5 and TRBJ2-5; 8 positions match TRBD2. This CDR3 is 13 amino acids long. Losses at the gene ends were 7 bases for V and 4 bases for J; bases not matched to a gene: 5. In germline, CDR1 is MNHEY, CDR2 SVGAGI.

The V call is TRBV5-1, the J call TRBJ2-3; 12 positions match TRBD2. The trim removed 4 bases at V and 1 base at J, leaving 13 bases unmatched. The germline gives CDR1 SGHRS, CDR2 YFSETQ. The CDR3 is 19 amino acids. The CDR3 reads CASSLGLAGTSGGTDTQYF. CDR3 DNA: TGCGCCAGCAGCCTCGGACTAGCGGGGACCAGCGGGGGCACAGATACGCAGTATTTT.

CDR3 nucleotides: TGTGCCAGCAGCGCCACAGCGGGAGGGGGGACGAATGAGCAGTTCTTC. Its protein product is CASSATAGGGTNEQFF. The chain links TRBV5-6 to TRBJ2-1; TRBD2 agrees at 10 bases. The CDR3 loop spans 16 amino acids. The germline V gene encodes CDR1 SGHDT and CDR2 YYEEEE. Trimming at V came to 4 bases and at J to 7 bases, leaving 11 bases not matched to a gene.

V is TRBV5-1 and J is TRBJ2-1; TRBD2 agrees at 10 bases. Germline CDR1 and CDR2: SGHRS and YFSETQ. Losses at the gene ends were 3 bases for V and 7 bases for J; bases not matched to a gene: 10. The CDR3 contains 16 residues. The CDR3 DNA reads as TGCGCCAGCAGCTCCCCGGTTAGCGGGAGGTTGAATGAGCAGTTCTTC. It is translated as CASSSPVSGRLNEQFF.

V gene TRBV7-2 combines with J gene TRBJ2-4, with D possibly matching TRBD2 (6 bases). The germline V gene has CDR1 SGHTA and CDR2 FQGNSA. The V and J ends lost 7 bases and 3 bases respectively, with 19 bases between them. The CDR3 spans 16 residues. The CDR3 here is CASTRRGGENKNIQYF. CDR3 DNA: TGTGCCAGCACTCGTCGGGGCGGGGAGAACAAAAACATTCAGTACTTC.

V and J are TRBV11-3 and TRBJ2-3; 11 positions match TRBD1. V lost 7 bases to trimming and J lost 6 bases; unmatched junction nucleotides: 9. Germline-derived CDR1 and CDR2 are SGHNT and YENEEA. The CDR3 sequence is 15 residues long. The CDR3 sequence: CASTQGQGAGDTQYF. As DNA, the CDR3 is TGTGCCAGCACCCAAGGACAGGGGGCGGGTGATACGCAGTATTTT. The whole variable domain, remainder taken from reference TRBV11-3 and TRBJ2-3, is EAGVVQSPRYKIIEKKQPVAFWCNPISGHNTLYWYLQNLGQGPELLIRYENEEAVDDSQLPKDRFSAERLKGVDSTLKIQPAELGDSAVYLCASTQGQGAGDTQYFGPGTRLTVL.

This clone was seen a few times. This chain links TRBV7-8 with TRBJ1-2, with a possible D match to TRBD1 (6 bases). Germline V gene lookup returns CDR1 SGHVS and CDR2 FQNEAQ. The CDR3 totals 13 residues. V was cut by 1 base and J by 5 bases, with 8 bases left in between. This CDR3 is CASSLGTEYGYTF. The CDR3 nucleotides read TGTGCCAGCAGCTTAGGGACAGAGTATGGCTACACCTTC.

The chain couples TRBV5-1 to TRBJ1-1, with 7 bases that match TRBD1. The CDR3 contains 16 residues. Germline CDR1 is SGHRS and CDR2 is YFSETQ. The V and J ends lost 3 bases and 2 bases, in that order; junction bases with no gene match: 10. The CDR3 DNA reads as TGCGCCAGCAGCTCCGGCGAGGGGACAGCAAACACTGAAGCTTTCTTT. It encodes CASSSGEGTANTEAFF.

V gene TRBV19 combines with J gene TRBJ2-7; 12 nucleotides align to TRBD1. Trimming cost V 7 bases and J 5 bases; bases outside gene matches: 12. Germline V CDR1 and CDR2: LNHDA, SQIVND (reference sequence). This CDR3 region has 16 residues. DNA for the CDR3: TGTGCCAGTAAGAATACCCCGGGACAGGGGGCCGACGAGCAGTACTTC. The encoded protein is CASKNTPGQGADEQYF.

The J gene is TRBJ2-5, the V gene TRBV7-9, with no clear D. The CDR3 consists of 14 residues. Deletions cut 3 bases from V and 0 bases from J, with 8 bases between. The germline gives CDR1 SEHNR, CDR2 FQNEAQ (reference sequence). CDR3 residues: CASSFDNHQETQYF. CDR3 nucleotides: TGTGCCAGCAGCTTCGACAACCACCAAGAGACCCAGTACTTC.

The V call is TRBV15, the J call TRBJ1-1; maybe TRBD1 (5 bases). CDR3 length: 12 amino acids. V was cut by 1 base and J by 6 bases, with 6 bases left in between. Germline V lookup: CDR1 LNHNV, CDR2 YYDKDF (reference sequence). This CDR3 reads CATSRGGAEAFF. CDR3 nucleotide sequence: TGTGCCACCAGCAGAGGGGGCGCTGAAGCTTTCTTT.

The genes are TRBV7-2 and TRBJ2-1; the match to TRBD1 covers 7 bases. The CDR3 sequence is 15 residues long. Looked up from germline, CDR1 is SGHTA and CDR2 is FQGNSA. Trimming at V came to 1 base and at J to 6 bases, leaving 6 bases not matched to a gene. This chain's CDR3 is CASSLERGLGNEQFF. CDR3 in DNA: TGTGCCAGCAGCTTAGAAAGGGGGCTCGGCAATGAGCAGTTCTTC.

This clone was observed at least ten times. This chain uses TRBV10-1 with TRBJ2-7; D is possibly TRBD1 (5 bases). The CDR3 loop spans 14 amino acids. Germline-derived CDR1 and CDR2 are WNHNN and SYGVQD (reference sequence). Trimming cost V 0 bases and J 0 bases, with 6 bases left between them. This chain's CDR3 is CASSESDNSYEQYF. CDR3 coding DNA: TGCGCCAGCAGTGAGTCGGACAACTCCTACGAGCAGTACTTC.

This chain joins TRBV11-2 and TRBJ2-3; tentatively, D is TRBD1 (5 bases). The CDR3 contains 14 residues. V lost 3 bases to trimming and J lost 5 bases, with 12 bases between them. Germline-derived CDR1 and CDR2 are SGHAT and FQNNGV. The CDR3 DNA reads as TGTGCCAGCAGCTTCCCTGGCCAGGGAGATACGCAGTATTTT. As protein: CASSFPGQGDTQYF. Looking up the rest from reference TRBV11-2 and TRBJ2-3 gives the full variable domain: EAGVAQSPRYKIIEKRQSVAFWCNPISGHATLYWYQQILGQGPKLLIQFQNNGVVDDSQLPKDRFSAERLKGVDSTLKIQPAKLEDSAVYLCASSFPGQGDTQYFGPGTRLTVL.

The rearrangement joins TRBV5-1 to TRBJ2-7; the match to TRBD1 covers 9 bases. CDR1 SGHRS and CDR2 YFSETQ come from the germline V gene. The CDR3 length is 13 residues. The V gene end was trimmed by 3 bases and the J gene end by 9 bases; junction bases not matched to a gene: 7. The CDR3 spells CASSSGQGVGQYF. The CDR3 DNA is TGCGCCAGCAGCTCGGGACAGGGAGTGGGGCAGTACTTC.